The rows below give T cell receptor beta chains drawn from one sample of a study of blood T cell repertoires in COVID-19. Libraries were prepared by immunoSEQ multiplex PCR; TCRdb keeps only in-frame clonotypes and omits some of them. The table has about 300,000 clones, under 90% seen once. The specimen was peripheral blood. These receptor sequences come from a woman younger than 45 with COVID-19, enrolled during active disease. Both conserved end residues are trimmed from each CDR3.

v_gene	CDR3aa
TRBV7-3	ASSSTGGNGYT
TRBV7-8	ASSLPGQGNQPQH
TRBV29-1	SVGEERTGELF
TRBV19	ASSPKQKGETQY
TRBV5-4	ASSPDRGQTETQY
TRBV9	ASSPHRDGREKLF
TRBV10-3	AISDQGTALAEAF
TRBV29-1	STGTGADVYGYT
TRBV2	ASSGGGRYQPQH
TRBV6-6	ASSYDREDQPQH
TRBV5-1	ASSTGTGNTEAF
TRBV10-1	ASSESSGGYIEQF
TRBV28	ASSRPGTGVAGELF
TRBV6-5	ASNQSNRGNSPLH
TRBV19	AIRDRARAPNTEAF
TRBV5-1	ASSLGQGAAQETQY
TRBV2	ASSDDRYPNEKLF
TRBV5-4	ASSLNPGNEQY
TRBV19	ASSIRVWTGEETQY
TRBV6-5	ASSYTGGGNTIY
TRBV19	ASSIGGGYSGNTIY
TRBV10-2	ASLAGGSYNEQF
TRBV6-5	ASSYGQGSNQPQH
TRBV19	ASKQQGRNSPLH
TRBV5-5	ASSLDSGLNQPQH
TRBV7-9	ASSQFGDRRNSPLH
TRBV6-1	ASSESFPPGTSSYNEQF
TRBV11-1	ASSQTSEGNTQY
TRBV3-1/TRBV3-2	ASSHGQGADGYT
TRBV7-9	ASSQGLAVETQY
TRBV28	ASTRRSPNYGYT
TRBV19	ASSIGFSVGDSPLH
TRBV29-1	SGWTGLNTEAF
TRBV11-3	ASSLVIVGGGTTNEQF